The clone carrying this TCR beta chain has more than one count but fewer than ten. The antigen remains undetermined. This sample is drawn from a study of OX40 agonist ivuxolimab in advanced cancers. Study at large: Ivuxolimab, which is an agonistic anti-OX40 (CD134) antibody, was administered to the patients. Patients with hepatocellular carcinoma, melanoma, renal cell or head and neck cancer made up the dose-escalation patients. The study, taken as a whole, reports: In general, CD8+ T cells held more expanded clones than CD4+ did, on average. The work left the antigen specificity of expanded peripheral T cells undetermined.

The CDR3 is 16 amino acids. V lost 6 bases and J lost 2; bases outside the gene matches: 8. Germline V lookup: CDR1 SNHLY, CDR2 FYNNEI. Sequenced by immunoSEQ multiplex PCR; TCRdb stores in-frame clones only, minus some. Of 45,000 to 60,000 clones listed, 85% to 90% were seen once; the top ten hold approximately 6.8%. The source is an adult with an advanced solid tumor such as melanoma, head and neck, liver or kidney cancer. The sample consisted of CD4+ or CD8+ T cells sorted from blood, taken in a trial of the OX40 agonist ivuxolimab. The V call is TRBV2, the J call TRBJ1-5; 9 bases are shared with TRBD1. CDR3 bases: TGTGCCAGCAGGGAGGACAGGGGTTATGGCAATCAGCCCCAGCATTTT. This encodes CASREDRGYGNQPQHF.